The sequence of this TCR beta chain was determined in a study of blood T cells in healthy people across ages. For the study at large: Template switching retrieved approximately one barcoded beta molecule for each two T cells.

A second roughly 6 to 12 cycle PCR used barcoded and J-beta primers. Each cDNA molecule, via a template-switch adaptor with 12 random nucleotides, was tagged. TCRdb itself ran the 5' RACE reads through MiXCR, one entry per CDR3 protein. The table lists hundreds of thousands of distinct CDR3 sequences, around 25% of them singletons. A further study also used this sample, focusing on T cells of mothers and their children.

Specimen: blood. The source is a boy aged 10-17 years in good health.

The CDR3 is CASSFLAGGPPVELFF. Written as DNA, the CDR3 is TGTGCCAGCAGTTTTCTAGCGGGAGGCCCTCCTGTGGAGCTGTTTTTT. The J gene is TRBJ2-2, the V gene TRBV12-3 or TRBV12-4; the match to TRBD2 covers 11 bases. CDR3 length: 16 amino acids. The V segment lost 3 bases and the J segment 10 bases; nucleotides outside the gene matches: 10.